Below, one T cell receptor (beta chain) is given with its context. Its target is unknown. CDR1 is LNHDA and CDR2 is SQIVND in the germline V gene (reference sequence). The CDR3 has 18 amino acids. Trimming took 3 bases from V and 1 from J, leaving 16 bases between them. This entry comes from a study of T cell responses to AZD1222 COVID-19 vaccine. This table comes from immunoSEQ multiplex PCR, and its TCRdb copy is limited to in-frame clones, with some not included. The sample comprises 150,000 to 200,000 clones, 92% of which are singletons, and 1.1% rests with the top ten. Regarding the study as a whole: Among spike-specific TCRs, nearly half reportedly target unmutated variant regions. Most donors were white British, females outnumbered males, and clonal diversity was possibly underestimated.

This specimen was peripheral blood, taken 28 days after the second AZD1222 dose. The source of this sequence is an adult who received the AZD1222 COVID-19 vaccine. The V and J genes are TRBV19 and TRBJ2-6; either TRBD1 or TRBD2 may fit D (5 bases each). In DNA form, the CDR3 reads TGTGCCAGTAGTATCTCCGGGATGGGGCGTTCTGGGGCCAACGTCCTGACTTTC. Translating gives CASSISGMGRSGANVLTF.